This T cell receptor (beta chain) was recorded in a study of blood T cell repertoires in COVID-19. Overall study: The United States, Italy and Spain supplied acute and convalescent COVID-19 samples. PBMCs, B-cell-depleted T cells, or T cells provided the cDNA or gDNA that made up the material.

V was trimmed by 5 bases and J by 6 bases, leaving 11 bases between them. The CDR3 length is 13 residues. Germline V CDR1 and CDR2: LNHDA, SQIVND (reference sequence). Clones were read by immunoSEQ multiplex PCR, and TCRdb kept only the in-frame ones, dropping some. This sample has about 40,000 clones, with roughly 80% found just once. This chain joins TRBV19 and TRBJ1-5; D might be TRBD1 (5 bases). Sequencing was done on a sample of peripheral blood. The sequence came from a man between 45 and 60 years old with active COVID-19. CDR3 bases: TGTGCCAGTAGTCTGCAGGGCTCTCAGCCCCAGCATTTT. Its translation: CASSLQGSQPQHF.